This TCR beta chain was obtained from a study of cytomegalovirus exposure and HLA in healthy donors. Whole-study findings and limits: Rare sequences made up most TCRs, while some public TCRs were found in many donors.

TCRdb's table, derived via immunoSEQ multiplex PCR, lists solely in-frame clones and lacks some. The table records about 160,000 clones, approximately 96% of them present only once. In the case of this clone: Its target is not known.

The CDR3 sequence is 12 residues long. The germline V gene has CDR1 SQVTM and CDR2 ANQGSEA. V lost 4 bases, J lost 4 bases, and 10 bases lay in between. It was the roughly 130-subject validation cohort, separate from the approximately 700-subject first cohort, to which the donors belonged. Sample: PBMCs. This sequence joins TRBV29-1 and TRBJ1-2; D is unresolved. The sequence was obtained from a woman aged 18-29 years in good health and CMV-seronegative. The CDR3 DNA is TGCAGCGTTGCACGAGTTTCCTATGGCTACACCTTC. It specifies CSVARVSYGYTF. Based on the CDR3 plus reference TRBV29-1 and TRBJ1-2, the full variable domain is SAVISQKPSRDICQRGTSLTIQCQVDSQVTMMFWYRQQPGQSLTLIATANQGSEATYESGFVIDKFPISRPNLTFSTLTVSNMSPEDSSIYLCSVARVSYGYTFGSGTRLTVV.